The 4 T cell receptor beta chains below all came from one sample that was sequenced in a study of vaccination and CD4 T cells after COVID-19. Antigens of these TCRs are unknown. With the Oncomine TCR Beta short-read assay, DNA from cultured CD4+ T cells was sequenced. TCRdb recomputed calls from the PCR reads with MiXCR, one row per CDR3 protein. The repertoire consists of approximately 16,000 distinct CDR3 sequences, with 36% occurring once and the leading ten covering 20% to 25%. Specified treatment: 10-day PBMC culture with coronavirus spike peptide pools or control peptides (ViraFEST assay). Sequences were derived from CD4+ T cells from blood, cultured in vitro, sampled before SARS-CoV-2 vaccination. Receptors originate from a human donor who received a COVID-19 vaccine.

The chain recombines TRBV27 with TRBJ2-7; TRBD2 matches at 7 bases. Trimming removed 7 bases from V and 2 bases from J; junction bases left unmatched: 8. Looked up from germline, CDR1 is MNHEY and CDR2 is SMNVEV (reference sequence). CDR3 size: 14 residues. The CDR3 region is CASTRQRGAYEQYF. The CDR3 DNA reads as TGTGCCAGCACACGACAGCGGGGTGCCTACGAGCAGTACTTC.

V is TRBV12-3 or TRBV12-4 and J is TRBJ1-6; the D is unclear. V lost 3 bases to trimming and J lost 4 bases, with 1 base between them. The CDR3 runs to 12 residues. CDR3 loop: CASSFYNSPLHF. The CDR3 DNA reads TGTGCCAGCAGTTTTTATAATTCACCCCTCCACTTT.

This chain connects TRBV21-1 to TRBJ1-2; the table's D call, TRBD1, has no DNA check behind it. TRBV21-1 is termed a pseudogene. The CDR3 runs to 11 residues. The CDR3 DNA reads as TGTGCCAGCAGACAGGGGTATGGCTACACCTTC. Translating gives CASRQGYGYTF.

CDR3 amino acids: CASSSRGTFTDTQYF. CDR3 sequence (DNA): TGCGCCAGCAGCTCCCGAGGGACCTTCACAGATACGCAGTATTTT. This rearrangement joins TRBV5-1 to TRBJ2-3; D is perhaps TRBD1 or TRBD2 (5 bases each). The V gene's germline CDR1 is SGHRS and CDR2 YFSETQ. Deletions cut 3 bases from V and 2 bases from J, with 13 bases between. The CDR3 loop spans 15 amino acids.